This T cell receptor (beta chain) appears in the sequencing data of a study of fetal regulatory T cell absence and autoimmunity. Trimming at V came to 4 bases and at J to 5 bases, leaving 10 bases not matched to a gene. Germline-derived CDR1 and CDR2 are SGHKS and YYEKEE (reference sequence). The CDR3 is made up of 16 amino acids. TCRdb keeps only in-frame clones here, not all; method: immunoSEQ multiplex PCR. The sample lists more than 90,000 clones, approximately 75% occurring once. The receptor's source is a male donor with IPEX syndrome. The chain couples TRBV5-5 to TRBJ2-5; 11 nucleotides match TRBD2. The sample comprised pancreas tissue. CDR3 in amino acids: CASSPGSGGGLETQYF. CDR3 coding DNA: TGTGCCAGCAGCCCGGGTAGCGGGGGGGGCCTGGAGACCCAGTACTTC.